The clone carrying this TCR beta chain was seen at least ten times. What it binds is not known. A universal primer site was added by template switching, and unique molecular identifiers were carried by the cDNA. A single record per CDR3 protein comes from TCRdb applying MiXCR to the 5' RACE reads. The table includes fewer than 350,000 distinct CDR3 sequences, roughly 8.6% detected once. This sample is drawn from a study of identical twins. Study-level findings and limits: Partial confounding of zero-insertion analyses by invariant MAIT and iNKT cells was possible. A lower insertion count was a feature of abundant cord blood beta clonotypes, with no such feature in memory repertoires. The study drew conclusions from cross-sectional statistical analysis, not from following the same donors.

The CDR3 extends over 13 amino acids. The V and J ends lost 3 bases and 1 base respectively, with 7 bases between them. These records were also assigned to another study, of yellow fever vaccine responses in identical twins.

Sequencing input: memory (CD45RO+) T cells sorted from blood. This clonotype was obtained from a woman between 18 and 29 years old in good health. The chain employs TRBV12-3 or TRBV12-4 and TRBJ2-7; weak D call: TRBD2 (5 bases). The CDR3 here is CASSFRGSYEQYF. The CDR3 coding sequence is TGTGCCAGCAGTTTTCGGGGTTCCTACGAGCAGTACTTC.